This T cell receptor (beta chain) was recorded in a study of spatial heterogeneity in lung cancer. Study-wide findings and caveats: It was estimated that coverage of tumor T cells reached about 7% for alpha chains and 13% for beta chains. Within tumors, counts of expanded alpha and beta TCRs tracked tumor mutation counts.

There are 15 residues in the CDR3. Per germline, CDR1 LGHDT and CDR2 YNNKEL (reference sequence). V was trimmed by 0 bases and J by 7 bases, leaving 13 bases between them. The time point here: sample taken at primary tumor resection. Samples were obtained from roughly 65 donors, all untreated early-stage non-small cell lung cancer patients. The sequenced material consisted of unsorted whole RNA from tumor, nontumor lung or frozen PBMC. A single record per CDR3 protein comes from TCRdb applying MiXCR to the 5' RACE reads. The table includes 7,500 to 9,500 distinct CDR3 sequences, approximately 5% detected once. This clonotype was seen ten or more times. The antigen is unknown.

This chain connects TRBV3-1 to TRBJ1-3; D perhaps matches TRBD1 (6 bases). The clonotype was recovered from a female donor with early-stage non-small cell lung cancer. The sample in question was lung tumor tissue, obtained at surgery. The CDR3 bases are TGTGCCAGCAGCCAAGATAGCGTTCAGGGGAACACCATATATTTT. Translated: CASSQDSVQGNTIYF.